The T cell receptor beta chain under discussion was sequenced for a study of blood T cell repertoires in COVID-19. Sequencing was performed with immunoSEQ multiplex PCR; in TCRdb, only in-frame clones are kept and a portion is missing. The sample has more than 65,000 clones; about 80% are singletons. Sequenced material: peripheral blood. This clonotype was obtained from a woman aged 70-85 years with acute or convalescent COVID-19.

The CDR3 nucleotides read TGTGCCAGCAGCCCCCCCCCGGGTAGACATGAGCAGTTCTTC. Its translation is CASSPPPGRHEQFF. V usage is TRBV7-2 and J usage is TRBJ2-1; D is unclear. The V end was cut by 5 bases, the J end by 8 bases, with 16 bases between. The CDR3 extends over 14 amino acids. Germline loops: CDR1 SGHTA, CDR2 FQGNSA.